Listed below are T cell receptor beta chains from one sample, sequenced in a study of shared clonotypes between healthy human individuals. The repertoire was sequenced with immunoSEQ multiplex PCR; TCRdb's copy has only in-frame clones and lacks some. Of a few million clones in the sample, around 90% are singletons; the top ten hold about 0.13%. The material sequenced was naive CD4+ T cells sorted from blood. Source of these receptors: a man aged 18 to 30 in good health. The CDR3 runs from the conserved cysteine through the conserved F or W. D genes are given only for firm matches. Expanded clones get a size class; other rows say once, few or many, or leave the size out.

v_call	j_call	clone_size	d_call	cdr3_nt	cdr3_aa
TRBV5-1	TRBJ2-7	NA	NA	TGCGCCAGCAGCTCTTCACAGGTTACCTACGAGCAGTACTTC	CASSSSQVTYEQYF
TRBV30	TRBJ2-3	NA	TRBD2	TGTGCCTGGTCTAGCGGGAGCCCAGATACGCAGTATTTT	CAWSSGSPDTQYF
TRBV6-4	TRBJ2-2	NA	NA	TGTGCCAGCAGTGACTCGTTCGTTGCCGGGGAGCTGTTTTTT	CASSDSFVAGELFF
TRBV7-2	TRBJ1-6	NA	NA	TGTGCCAGCAGCAAAAAGGACGGTCTGAATTCACCCCTCCACTTT	CASSKKDGLNSPLHF
TRBV6-1	TRBJ1-5	NA	NA	TGTGCCAGCAGCCTCAATACAGGGTTGGGGCAGCCCCAGCATTTT	CASSLNTGLGQPQHF
TRBV5-8	TRBJ2-7	NA	TRBD2	TGTGCCAGCAGCTTGGGCACTCGGACTAGCGGGAGCTCCGAGCAGTACTTC	CASSLGTRTSGSSEQYF
TRBV11-2	TRBJ1-2	NA	NA	TGTGCCAGCAGCTTAGCCTTCGGACAGAACTATGGCTACACCTTC	CASSLAFGQNYGYTF
TRBV4-3	TRBJ2-3	NA	NA	TGCGCCAGCAGCCCATCCGGCGTGAGGGGAAACACAGATACGCAGTATTTT	CASSPSGVRGNTDTQYF
TRBV7-2	TRBJ2-2	NA	NA	TGTGCCAGCAGCTTAGAGTTAGGGCTTTCCAACACCGGGGAGCTGTTTTTT	CASSLELGLSNTGELFF
TRBV5-4	TRBJ2-7	NA	NA	TGTGCCAGCAGCTTGGTGGGGGCAGAAGCCTACGAGCAGTACTTC	CASSLVGAEAYEQYF
TRBV13	TRBJ1-6	NA	NA	TGTGCCAGCAGCTTAAGGGTTGGGGCGTCCTATAATTCACCCCTCCACTTT	CASSLRVGASYNSPLHF
TRBV5-6	TRBJ2-7	NA	NA	TGTGCCAGCAGCCATGGACGGCGGTTCTCCTACGAGCAGTACTTC	CASSHGRRFSYEQYF
TRBV6-5	TRBJ2-7	NA	NA	TGTGCCAGCAGAAGGGGAGGGGGGTCCTACGAGCAGTACTTC	CASRRGGGSYEQYF
TRBV28	TRBJ2-2	NA	NA	TGTGCCAGCAGACGGCCGGGAACCATCCCCGGGGAGCTGTTTTTT	CASRRPGTIPGELFF
TRBV30	TRBJ1-6	once	TRBD1	TGTGCCTGGAGTGTATCTGGGGACAGGGGAAATTCACCCCTCCACTTT	CAWSVSGDRGNSPLHF
TRBV6-5	TRBJ1-2	NA	TRBD1	TGTGCCAGCACCGAGACAGGGAGAGGCTACACCTTC	CASTETGRGYTF
TRBV14	TRBJ1-3	NA	NA	TGTGCCAGCAGCCGGAGCTCTGGAAACACCATATATTTT	CASSRSSGNTIYF
TRBV9	TRBJ2-2	NA	NA	TGTGCCAGCAGCCTCGGGGGAGGAGGTCCCGGGGAGCTGTTTTTT	CASSLGGGGPGELFF
TRBV19	TRBJ2-1	NA	NA	TGTGCCAGTAGTCCAGGGGGGGCGCGTTACAATGAGCAGTTCTTC	CASSPGGARYNEQFF
TRBV30	TRBJ2-1	NA	NA	TGTGCCTGGAGTGTGGCCGCTTATGAGCAGTTCTTC	CAWSVAAYEQFF
TRBV20-1	TRBJ2-1	once	NA	TGCAGTGCTAGAATTTTGGATGAGCAGTTCTTC	CSARILDEQFF
TRBV9	TRBJ1-5	NA	TRBD1	TGTGCCAGCAGCCCGGGGACAGGGGGCAATCAGCCCCAGCATTTT	CASSPGTGGNQPQHF
TRBV2	TRBJ1-5	NA	NA	TGTGCCAGCTCGTTCCCGGCCCACGGCTCCGGTCAGCCCCAGCATTTT	CASSFPAHGSGQPQHF
TRBV7-9	TRBJ1-5	NA	TRBD1	TGTGCCAGCAGCCCACAGGGGGAGGGCAATCAGCCCCAGCATTTT	CASSPQGEGNQPQHF
TRBV15	TRBJ2-3	NA	TRBD2	TGTGCCACCAGGCTGGGGAGGGCCACAGATACGCAGTATTTT	CATRLGRATDTQYF
TRBV7-9	TRBJ2-7	NA	NA	TGTGCCAGCAGCCGGGAGGGGGCAGGGTACGAGCAGTACTTC	CASSREGAGYEQYF
TRBV19	TRBJ1-3	once	NA	TGTGCCAGTAGCATTCAGAGCTCTGGAAACACCATATATTTT	CASSIQSSGNTIYF